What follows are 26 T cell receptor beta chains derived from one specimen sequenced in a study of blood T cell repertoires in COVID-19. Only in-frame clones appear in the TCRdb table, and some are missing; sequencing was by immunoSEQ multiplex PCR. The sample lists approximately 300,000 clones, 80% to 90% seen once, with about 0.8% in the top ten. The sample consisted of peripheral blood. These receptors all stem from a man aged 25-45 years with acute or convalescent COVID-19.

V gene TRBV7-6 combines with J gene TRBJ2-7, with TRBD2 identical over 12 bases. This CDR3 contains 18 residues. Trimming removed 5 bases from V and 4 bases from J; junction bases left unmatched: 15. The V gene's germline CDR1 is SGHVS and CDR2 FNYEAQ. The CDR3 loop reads CASSPTSGGSPPQYEQYF. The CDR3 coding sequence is TGTGCCAGCAGCCCGACTAGCGGGGGCAGTCCACCCCAATACGAGCAGTACTTC.

This CDR3 reads CARTQGNSPLHF. The CDR3 DNA follows: TGTGCACGGACGCAGGGAAATTCACCCCTCCACTTT. The chain couples TRBV30 to TRBJ1-6, with D perhaps TRBD1 (5 bases). Per germline, CDR1 GTSNPN and CDR2 SVGIG (reference sequence). This CDR3 region has 12 residues.

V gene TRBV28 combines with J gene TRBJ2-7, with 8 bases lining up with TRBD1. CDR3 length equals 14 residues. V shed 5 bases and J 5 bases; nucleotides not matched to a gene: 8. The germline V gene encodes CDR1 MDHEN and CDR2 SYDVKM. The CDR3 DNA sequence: TGTGCCAGCAGTGTGACAGGGGCCGGCGACGAGCAGTACTTC. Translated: CASSVTGAGDEQYF.

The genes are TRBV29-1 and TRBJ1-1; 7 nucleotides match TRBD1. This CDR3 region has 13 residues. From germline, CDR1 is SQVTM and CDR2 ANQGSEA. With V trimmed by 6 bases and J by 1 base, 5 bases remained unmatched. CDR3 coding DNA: TGCAGCGTGGAACAGGGGACGAACACTGAAGCTTTCTTT. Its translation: CSVEQGTNTEAFF.

This CDR3 reads CASSTAVYQETQYF. The CDR3 coding sequence is TGTGCCAGCAGTACCGCGGTCTACCAAGAGACCCAGTACTTC. The chain has TRBV7-9 and TRBJ2-5; D gene uncertain. Germline lookup yields CDR1 SEHNR and CDR2 FQNEAQ (reference sequence). The V end lost 6 bases, the J end lost 0 bases, and 11 bases lay between the germline ends. The CDR3 length is 14 residues.

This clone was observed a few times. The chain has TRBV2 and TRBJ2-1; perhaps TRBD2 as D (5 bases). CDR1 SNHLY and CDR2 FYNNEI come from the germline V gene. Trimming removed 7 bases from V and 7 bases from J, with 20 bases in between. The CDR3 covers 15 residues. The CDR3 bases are TGTGCCAGCACTACTAGGGCGATTGTTGGGAATGAGCAGTTCTTC. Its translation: CASTTRAIVGNEQFF.

The CDR3 protein is CASSRINEQFF. In nucleotides, the CDR3 is TGTGCCAGCAGTCGTATCAATGAGCAGTTCTTC. The V and J genes are TRBV28 and TRBJ2-1; no clear D. Trimming removed 5 bases at V and 6 bases at J, with 5 bases between. CDR3 length: 11 residues. CDR1 is MDHEN and CDR2 is SYDVKM in the germline V gene.

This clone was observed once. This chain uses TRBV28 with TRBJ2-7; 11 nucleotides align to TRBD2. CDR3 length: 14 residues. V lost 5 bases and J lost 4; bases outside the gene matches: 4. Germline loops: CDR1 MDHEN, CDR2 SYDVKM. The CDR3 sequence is CASSQTSGRYEQYF. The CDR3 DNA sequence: TGTGCCAGCAGTCAAACTAGCGGGAGATACGAGCAGTACTTC.

The CDR3 is CASSQAGTGEYEQYF. DNA for the CDR3: TGCGCCAGCAGTCAGGCGGGGACAGGAGAATACGAGCAGTACTTC. The V gene is TRBV5-1, the J gene TRBJ2-7; TRBD1 matches 8 bases. Germline lookup yields CDR1 SGHRS and CDR2 YFSETQ. The CDR3 is 15 amino acids. V lost 5 bases to trimming and J lost 4 bases; unmatched junction nucleotides: 11.

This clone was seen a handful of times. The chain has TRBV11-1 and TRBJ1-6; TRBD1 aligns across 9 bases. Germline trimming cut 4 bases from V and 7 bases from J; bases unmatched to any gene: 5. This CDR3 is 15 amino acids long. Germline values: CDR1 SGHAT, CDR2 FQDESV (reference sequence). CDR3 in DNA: TGTGCCAGCAGCTATAGAGGACAGGGGAATTCACCCCTCCACTTT. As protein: CASSYRGQGNSPLHF.

CDR3 nucleotides: TGTGCCAGCAGTACTAGCTACAATGAGCAGTTCTTC. This codes for CASSTSYNEQFF. V usage is TRBV6-6 and J usage is TRBJ2-1; weak D call: TRBD2 (5 bases). The CDR3 length is 12 residues. The V gene's germline CDR1 is MNHNY and CDR2 SVGAGI (reference sequence). Trimming stripped 5 bases from V and 3 bases from J, with 5 bases between.

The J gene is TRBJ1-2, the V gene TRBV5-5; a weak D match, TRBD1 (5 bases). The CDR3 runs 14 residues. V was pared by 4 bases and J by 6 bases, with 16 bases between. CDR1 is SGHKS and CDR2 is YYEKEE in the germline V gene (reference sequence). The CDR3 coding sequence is TGTGCCAGCAGCCCCCGGGGGGTGGTGAATGGCTACACCTTC. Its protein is CASSPRGVVNGYTF.

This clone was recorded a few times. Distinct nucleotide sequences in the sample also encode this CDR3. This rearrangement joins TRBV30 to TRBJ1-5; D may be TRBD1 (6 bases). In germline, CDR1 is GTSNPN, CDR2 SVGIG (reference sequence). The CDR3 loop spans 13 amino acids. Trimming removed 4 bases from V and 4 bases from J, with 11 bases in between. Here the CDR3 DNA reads TGTGCCTGGACTAGGGGGGGAAATCAGCCCCAGCATTTT. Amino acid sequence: CAWTRGGNQPQHF.

The DNA for the CDR3 is TGTGCCAGCAGTTTGGACAGGGCTGCACAGTACTTC. Translated, it gives CASSLDRAAQYF. This sequence joins TRBV2 and TRBJ2-7, with 8 bases lining up with TRBD1. The germline CDR1 and CDR2 sequences are SNHLY and FYNNEI. The V gene end was trimmed by 5 bases and the J gene end by 10 bases; junction bases not matched to a gene: 7. The CDR3 sequence is 12 residues long. Supplemented by reference TRBV2 and TRBJ2-7, the full variable domain reads EPEVTQTPSHQVTQMGQEVILRCVPISNHLYFYWYRQILGQKVEFLVSFYNNEISEKSEIFDDQFSVERPDGSNFTLKIRSTKLEDSAMYFCASSLDRAAQYFGPGTRLTVT.

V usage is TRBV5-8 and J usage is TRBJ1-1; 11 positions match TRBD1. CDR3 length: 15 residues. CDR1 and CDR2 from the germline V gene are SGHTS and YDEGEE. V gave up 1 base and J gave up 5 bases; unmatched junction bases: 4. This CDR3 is CASSLTRDRGTEAFF. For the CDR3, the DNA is TGTGCCAGCAGCTTGACACGGGACAGGGGGACTGAAGCTTTCTTT. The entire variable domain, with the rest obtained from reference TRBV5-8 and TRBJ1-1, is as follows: EAGVTQSPTHLIKTRGQQATLRCSPISGHTSVYWYQQALGLGLQFLLWYDEGEERNRGNFPPRFSGRQFPNYSSELNVNALELEDSALYLCASSLTRDRGTEAFFGQGTRLTVV.

The CDR3, as DNA: TGTGCCAGCAGCTTGGAGGGGCAGGTCTACGAGCAGTACTTC. Amino acid sequence: CASSLEGQVYEQYF. This chain connects TRBV5-4 to TRBJ2-7; D is possibly TRBD1 (5 bases). Trimming took off 0 bases at V and 3 bases at J, with 10 bases between the two ends. The CDR3 is made up of 14 amino acids. Germline CDR1 and CDR2: SGHNT and YYREEE (reference sequence).

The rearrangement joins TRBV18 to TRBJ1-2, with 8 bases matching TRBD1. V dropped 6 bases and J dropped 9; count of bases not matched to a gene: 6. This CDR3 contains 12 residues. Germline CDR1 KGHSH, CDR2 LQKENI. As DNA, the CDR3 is TGTGCCAGCTCGCCGACAGGGGAGAGCTACACCTTC. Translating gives CASSPTGESYTF.

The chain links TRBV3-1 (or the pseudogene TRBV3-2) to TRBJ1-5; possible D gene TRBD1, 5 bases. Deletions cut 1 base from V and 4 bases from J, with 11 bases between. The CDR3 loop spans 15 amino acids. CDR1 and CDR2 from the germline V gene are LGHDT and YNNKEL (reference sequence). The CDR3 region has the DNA TGTGCCAGCAGCCAAGGGCAGGGTAGGAATCAGCCCCAGCATTTT. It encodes CASSQGQGRNQPQHF.

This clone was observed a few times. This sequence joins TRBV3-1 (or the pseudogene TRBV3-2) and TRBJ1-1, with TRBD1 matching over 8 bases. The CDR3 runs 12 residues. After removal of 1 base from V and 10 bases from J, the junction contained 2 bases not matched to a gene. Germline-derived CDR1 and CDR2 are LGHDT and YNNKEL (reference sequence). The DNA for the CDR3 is TGTGCCAGCAGCCAAGGCGACAGGGGAGCTTTCTTT. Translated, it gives CASSQGDRGAFF.

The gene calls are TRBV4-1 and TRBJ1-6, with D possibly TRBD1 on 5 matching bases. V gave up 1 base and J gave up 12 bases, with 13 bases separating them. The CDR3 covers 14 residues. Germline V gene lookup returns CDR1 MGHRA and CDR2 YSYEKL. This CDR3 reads CASSQADQGLPLHF. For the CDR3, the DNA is TGCGCCAGCAGCCAAGCCGACCAGGGACTACCCCTCCACTTT.

The CDR3 region has the DNA TGTGCCAGCAGTGAAGTAGCACCGAACTATGGCTACACCTTC. Encoded protein: CASSEVAPNYGYTF. The chain is built from TRBV6-1 and TRBJ1-2, with D unclear. Trimming left V 1 base short and J 2 bases short, with 8 bases between. Germline loops: CDR1 MNHNS, CDR2 SASEGT. There are 14 residues in the CDR3.

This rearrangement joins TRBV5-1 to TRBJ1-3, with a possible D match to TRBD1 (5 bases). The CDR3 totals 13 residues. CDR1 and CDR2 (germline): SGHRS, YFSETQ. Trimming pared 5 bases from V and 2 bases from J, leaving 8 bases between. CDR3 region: CASSDSTGNTIYF. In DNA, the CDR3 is TGCGCCAGCAGTGACAGTACTGGAAACACCATATATTTT.

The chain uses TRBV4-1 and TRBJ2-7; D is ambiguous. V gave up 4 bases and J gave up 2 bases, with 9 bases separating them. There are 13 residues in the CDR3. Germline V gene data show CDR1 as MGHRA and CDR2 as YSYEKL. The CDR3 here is CASSPGGAYEQYF. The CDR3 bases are TGCGCCAGCAGCCCCGGTGGAGCCTACGAGCAGTACTTC.

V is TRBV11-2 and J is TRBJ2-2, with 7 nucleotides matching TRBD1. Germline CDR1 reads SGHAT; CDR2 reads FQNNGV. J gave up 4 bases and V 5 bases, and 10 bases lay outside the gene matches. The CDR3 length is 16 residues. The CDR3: CASSKMDRLRTGELFF. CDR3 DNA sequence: TGTGCCAGCAGCAAAATGGACAGGCTTCGCACCGGGGAGCTGTTTTTT.

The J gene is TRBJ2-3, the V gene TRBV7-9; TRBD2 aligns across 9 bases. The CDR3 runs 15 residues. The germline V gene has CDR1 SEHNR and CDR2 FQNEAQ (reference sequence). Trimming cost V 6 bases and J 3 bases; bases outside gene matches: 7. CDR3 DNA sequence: TGTGCCAGCAGATCCTCACTAGCGGGTACAGATACGCAGTATTTT. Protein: CASRSSLAGTDTQYF.

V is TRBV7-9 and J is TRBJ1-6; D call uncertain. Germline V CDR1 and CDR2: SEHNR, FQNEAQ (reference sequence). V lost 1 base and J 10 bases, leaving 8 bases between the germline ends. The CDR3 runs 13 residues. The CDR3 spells CASSLDFRSPLHF. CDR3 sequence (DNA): TGTGCCAGCAGCTTAGATTTCAGATCACCCCTCCACTTT.